The text below deals with one T cell receptor (beta chain). These data originate in a study of cytomegalovirus exposure and HLA in healthy donors. The CDR3 consists of 15 residues. The germline V gene has CDR1 MNHEY and CDR2 SVGAGI. V was clipped by 6 bases and J by 2 bases, with 14 bases between them. Here immunoSEQ multiplex PCR was the method, and the copy in TCRdb shows in-frame clones only, minus some. The table lists some 170,000 clones, roughly 84% of them singletons. The rearrangement uses TRBV6-5 and TRBJ1-5, with D uncertain. The origin of this receptor is a man younger than 45 in good health and CMV-seropositive. The sequenced sample was PBMCs. For the CDR3, the DNA is TGTGCCAGCAGCGAGAGAGACGGAGGCAATCAGCCCCAGCATTTT. Amino acids: CASSERDGGNQPQHF.